These T cell receptor beta chains were read from a single sample in a study of cytomegalovirus exposure and HLA in healthy donors. Generated by immunoSEQ multiplex PCR, the TCRdb table keeps only in-frame clones and is missing some. The sample totals about 200,000 clones. Sequencing was done on a sample of PBMCs. The source of these receptors is a girl aged 2-10 years in good health and CMV-seropositive. CDR3s include the opening cysteine and the closing phenylalanine or tryptophan. A D gene is named only where the DNA matches it firmly.

TRBJ2-7	TRBD2	TRBV9	CASSALAGDYEQYF	TGTGCCAGCAGCGCTCTAGCGGGAGACTACGAGCAGTACTTC
TRBJ2-2	-	TRBV6-5	CASSYSRDVGELFF	TGTGCCAGCAGTTACTCCCGGGATGTCGGGGAGCTGTTTTTT
TRBJ2-2	TRBD1	TRBV6-6	CATDSGTANTGELFF	TGTGCCACCGATTCCGGGACAGCGAACACCGGGGAGCTGTTTTTT
TRBJ2-1	TRBD2	TRBV27	CASSALGSGRSNEQFF	TGTGCCAGCAGTGCCCTGGGAAGCGGGAGGTCTAATGAGCAGTTCTTC
TRBJ1-1	-	TRBV7-9	CASSLTAGMNTEAFF	TGTGCCAGCAGCTTAACGGCGGGAATGAACACTGAAGCTTTCTTT
TRBJ2-2	-	TRBV19	CASRVRDTGELFF	TGTGCCAGTAGGGTCCGGGACACCGGGGAGCTGTTTTTT
TRBJ2-5	TRBD2	TRBV6-6	CASSFGSGRYQETQYF	TGTGCCAGCAGTTTTGGAAGCGGGAGGTACCAAGAGACCCAGTACTTC
TRBJ1-1	-	TRBV15	CATSRLSTGVGLFTEAFF	TGTGCCACCAGCAGGCTGTCAACAGGAGTCGGGCTTTTCACTGAAGCTTTCTTT
TRBJ1-1	-	TRBV11-2	CASSLARYTEAFF	TGTGCCAGCAGCTTAGCACGGTACACTGAAGCTTTCTTT
TRBJ2-5	TRBD1	TRBV7-3	CASSFTGVQETQYF	TGTGCCAGCAGCTTTACAGGGGTCCAAGAGACCCAGTACTTC
TRBJ1-2	-	TRBV4-1	CASSHSSFYGYTF	TGCGCCAGCAGCCATAGCTCATTCTATGGCTACACCTTC
TRBJ2-1	TRBD2	TRBV11-3	CASSSGLAGSYNEQFF	TGTGCCAGCAGTTCAGGACTAGCCGGATCCTACAATGAGCAGTTCTTC
TRBJ2-3	TRBD2	TRBV18	CASSPPSSSGRLDTQYF	TGTGCCAGCTCACCACCGAGCTCTAGCGGGAGACTTGACACGCAGTATTTT
TRBJ2-6	TRBD1	TRBV7-2	CASSPRRKGGASGANVLTF	TGTGCCAGCAGCCCCCGAAGGAAAGGGGGCGCGTCTGGGGCCAACGTCCTGACTTTC
TRBJ2-1	TRBD1	TRBV27	CASSFTRDRGFRNEQFF	TGTGCCAGCAGTTTTACCCGGGACAGGGGGTTTAGGAATGAGCAGTTCTTC
TRBJ2-7	-	TRBV4-1	CASSPDSHYEQYF	TGCGCCAGCAGCCCGGACAGCCACTACGAGCAGTACTTC
TRBJ2-1	-	TRBV6-4	CASSDQVVSSYNEQFF	TGTGCCAGCAGTGACCAGGTAGTTTCCTCCTACAATGAGCAGTTCTTC
TRBJ2-7	TRBD1	TRBV15	CATKSDRVSYEQYF	TGTGCCACCAAATCGGACAGGGTAAGCTACGAGCAGTACTTC
TRBJ2-2	-	TRBV7-3	CASSLNPGANTGELFF	TGTGCCAGCAGCTTAAATCCGGGGGCGAACACCGGGGAGCTGTTTTTT
TRBJ1-1	TRBD1	TRBV7-2	CASSLEGQVGVQAFF	TGTGCCAGCAGCTTAGAGGGACAGGTCGGGGTCCAAGCTTTCTTT
TRBJ1-1	-	TRBV10-3	CAISESTPRMNTEAFF	TGTGCCATCAGTGAAAGTACACCAAGAATGAACACTGAAGCTTTCTTT
TRBJ2-7	TRBD1	TRBV18	CASSQQGVHSYEQYF	TGTGCCAGCTCACAACAGGGGGTTCACTCCTACGAGCAGTACTTC
TRBJ1-3	-	TRBV9	CASTPGSGNTIYF	TGTGCCAGCACCCCAGGGTCTGGAAACACCATATATTTT
TRBJ2-1	TRBD2	TRBV27	CASWTSGSTVNEQFF	TGTGCCAGCTGGACTAGCGGGAGTACCGTCAATGAGCAGTTCTTC
TRBJ2-1	TRBD2	TRBV9	CASSVDGLADYNEQFF	TGTGCCAGCAGCGTAGATGGACTAGCGGACTACAATGAGCAGTTCTTC
TRBJ1-5	-	TRBV9	CASSVAGTSNQPQHF	TGTGCCAGCAGCGTAGCCGGGACAAGCAATCAGCCCCAGCATTTT
TRBJ2-3	-	TRBV5-1	CASSLDEAHTDTQYF	TGCGCCAGCAGCTTGGATGAGGCCCACACAGATACGCAGTATTTT
TRBJ2-3	TRBD2	TRBV7-9	CAGGTGGGRADTQYF	TGTGCCGGAGGCACCGGGGGGGGGCGTGCAGATACGCAGTATTTT
TRBJ1-1	-	TRBV30	CAWTVGGDTEAFF	TGTGCCTGGACGGTGGGAGGGGACACTGAAGCTTTCTTT
TRBJ2-7	-	TRBV5-8	CASSLGRRGRVTHEQYF	TGTGCCAGCAGCTTGGGGAGGAGGGGCAGGGTAACCCACGAGCAGTACTTC
TRBJ2-7	-	TRBV11-2	CASSGGLGEQYF	TGTGCCAGCAGTGGAGGTCTGGGGGAGCAGTACTTC
TRBJ1-5	-	TRBV27	CASSLDGFGQPQHF	TGTGCCAGCAGTTTAGATGGGTTCGGACAACCCCAGCATTTT
TRBJ2-2	-	TRBV5-1	CASSLLGPGELFF	TGCGCCAGCAGCTTGCTTGGGCCCGGGGAGCTGTTTTTT
TRBJ2-5	-	TRBV19	CASSIVSGPPQETQYF	TGTGCCAGTAGTATAGTGTCGGGTCCCCCACAAGAGACCCAGTACTTC
TRBJ1-5	-	TRBV6-1	CASSSDSRNNQPQHF	TGTGCCAGCAGTTCGGACAGTCGGAACAATCAGCCCCAGCATTTT
TRBJ2-3	-	TRBV5-4	CASSLTGRDNTDTQYF	TGTGCCAGCAGCTTGACAGGACGGGACAACACAGATACGCAGTATTTT
TRBJ2-7	-	TRBV12-5	CASPGDEQYF	TGTGCTAGTCCAGGGGACGAGCAGTACTTC
TRBJ2-7	-	TRBV25-1	CASTSRDRAYEQYF	TGTGCCAGTACCTCGCGGGACAGAGCCTACGAGCAGTACTTC
TRBJ2-7	TRBD2	TRBV11-2	CASSFSPLAGMYEQYF	TGTGCCAGCAGCTTCTCCCCGTTAGCGGGAATGTACGAGCAGTACTTC
TRBJ2-1	TRBD1	TRBV6-1	CASSAGGVYNEQFF	TGTGCCAGCAGCGCAGGGGGCGTCTACAATGAGCAGTTCTTC
TRBJ2-7	-	TRBV5-6	CASTRDTYEQYF	TGTGCCAGCACCAGGGACACCTACGAGCAGTACTTC
TRBJ2-3	TRBD2	TRBV9	CASSVVFGTSGTDTQYF	TGTGCCAGCAGCGTAGTGTTCGGGACTAGCGGGACAGATACGCAGTATTTT
TRBJ1-1	TRBD1	TRBV5-1	CASRLWTGVTEAFF	TGCGCCAGCAGACTATGGACAGGGGTTACTGAAGCTTTCTTT
TRBJ2-7	TRBD2	TRBV18	CASSPGLAGEGEQYF	TGTGCCAGCTCACCCGGACTAGCGGGAGAGGGCGAGCAGTACTTC
TRBJ2-1	TRBD2	TRBV7-9	CASSPSGSGEIEFF	TGTGCCAGCAGCCCATCAGGTAGCGGGGAGATTGAGTTCTTC
TRBJ2-1	TRBD2	TRBV5-1	CASSLGSGTHNEQFF	TGCGCCAGCAGCTTGGGGAGCGGGACCCACAATGAGCAGTTCTTC
TRBJ2-1	TRBD2	TRBV5-1	CASSFSASGRESYNEQFF	TGCGCCAGCAGCTTCTCGGCGAGCGGGAGGGAATCCTACAATGAGCAGTTCTTC